In its sample, the clone carrying this T cell receptor beta chain was seen many times. Its specificity is not known. Specified time point: blood at routine non-recurrence follow-up after resection. Researchers sequenced whole RNA taken from tumor, nontumor lung or frozen PBMC without sorting. Each TCR cDNA molecule carried a unique molecular identifier. TCRdb redid the calling of the 5' RACE reads with MiXCR, one entry per CDR3 protein. This sample has around 40,000 distinct CDR3 sequences, with 6.5% to 9.5% found just once. This sample was taken from a study of spatial heterogeneity in lung cancer. Study-level background: Sequenced follow-up PBMC samples came a median of roughly two years after resection, where available. Study-level points and caveats: Expanded tumor TCRs that were ubiquitous appeared in blood more at resection than follow-up.

The receptor was isolated from a male donor with early-stage non-small cell lung cancer. Sample: PBMCs, taken at follow-up.

The CDR3 sequence is CASSPQGNEQFF. The CDR3 bases are TGTGCCAGCAGCCCACAGGGGAATGAGCAGTTCTTC. The V call is TRBV5-4, the J call TRBJ2-1, with TRBD1 matching over 7 bases. The CDR3 totals 12 residues. Germline-derived CDR1 and CDR2 are SGHNT and YYREEE (reference sequence). Losses at the gene ends were 4 bases for V and 7 bases for J; bases not matched to a gene: 2.